This TCR beta chain originates from a study of cytomegalovirus exposure and HLA in healthy donors. Study-level findings and limits: Most observed TCR sequences were rare, whereas some public TCRs were detected in many donors.

V lost 7 bases, J lost 3 bases, and 6 bases lay in between. This CDR3 is built from 11 residues. Germline V gives CDR1 SGHAT, CDR2 FQNNGV. Worth noting for this clone: What it binds is not known.

Profiling relied on immunoSEQ multiplex PCR, and the TCRdb table lists in-frame clones only, not all of them. Among over 100,000 clones listed, 89% were seen once. The chain employs TRBV11-2 and TRBJ1-1; no clear D gene. Sequencing input: PBMCs. This sequence originates from a man aged 25 to 45 in good health and CMV-seronegative. The CDR3 DNA is TGTGCCAGCACCGTTTACACTGAAGCTTTCTTT. Its translation: CASTVYTEAFF.